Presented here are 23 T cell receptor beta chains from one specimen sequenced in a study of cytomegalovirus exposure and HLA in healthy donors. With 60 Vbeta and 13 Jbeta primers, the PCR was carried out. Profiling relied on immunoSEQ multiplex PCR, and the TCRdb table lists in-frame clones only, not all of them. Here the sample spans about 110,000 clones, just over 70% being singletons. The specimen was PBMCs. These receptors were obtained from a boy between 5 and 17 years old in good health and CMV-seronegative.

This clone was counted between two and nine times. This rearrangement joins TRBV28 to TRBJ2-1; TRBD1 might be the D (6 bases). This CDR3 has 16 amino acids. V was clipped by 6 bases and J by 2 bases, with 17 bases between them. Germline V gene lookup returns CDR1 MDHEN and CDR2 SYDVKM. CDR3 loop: CASSHYKGVTYNEQFF. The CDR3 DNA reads TGTGCCAGCAGCCATTATAAGGGGGTGACCTACAATGAGCAGTTCTTC.

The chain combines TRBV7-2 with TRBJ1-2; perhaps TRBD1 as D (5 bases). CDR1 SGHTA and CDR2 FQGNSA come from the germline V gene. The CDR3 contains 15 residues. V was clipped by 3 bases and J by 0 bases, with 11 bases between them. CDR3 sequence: CASSFPGRANYGYTF. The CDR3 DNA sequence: TGTGCCAGCAGCTTCCCGGGCAGGGCTAACTATGGCTACACCTTC.

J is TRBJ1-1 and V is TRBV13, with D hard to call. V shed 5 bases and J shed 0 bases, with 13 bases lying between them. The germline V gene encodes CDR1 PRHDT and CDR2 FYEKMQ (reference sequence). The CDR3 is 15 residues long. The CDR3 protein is CASSRPDKLNTEAFF. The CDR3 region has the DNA TGTGCCAGCAGCCGCCCCGACAAGTTGAACACTGAAGCTTTCTTT.

The CDR3 sequence: CAWAGLAGGPYNEQFF. CDR3 bases: TGTGCCTGGGCGGGACTAGCGGGGGGGCCCTACAATGAGCAGTTCTTC. The V gene is TRBV30, the J gene TRBJ2-1; 16 bases align to TRBD2. This CDR3 comprises 16 residues. CDR1 is GTSNPN and CDR2 is SVGIG in the germline V gene (reference sequence). J lost 2 bases, V lost 5 bases, and 3 bases had no gene match.

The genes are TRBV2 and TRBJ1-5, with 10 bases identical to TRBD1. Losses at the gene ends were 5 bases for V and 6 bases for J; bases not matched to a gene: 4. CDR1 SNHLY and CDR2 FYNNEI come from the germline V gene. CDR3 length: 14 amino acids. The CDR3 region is CASSMDRGSQPQHF. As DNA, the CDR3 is TGTGCCAGCAGTATGGACAGGGGGAGTCAGCCCCAGCATTTT.

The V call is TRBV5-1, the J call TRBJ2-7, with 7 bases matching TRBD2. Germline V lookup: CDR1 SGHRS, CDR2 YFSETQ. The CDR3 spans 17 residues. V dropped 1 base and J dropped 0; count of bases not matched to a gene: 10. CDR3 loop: CASSLYGGSYSSYEQYF. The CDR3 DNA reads TGCGCCAGCAGCTTGTACGGCGGGAGCTATAGCTCCTACGAGCAGTACTTC.

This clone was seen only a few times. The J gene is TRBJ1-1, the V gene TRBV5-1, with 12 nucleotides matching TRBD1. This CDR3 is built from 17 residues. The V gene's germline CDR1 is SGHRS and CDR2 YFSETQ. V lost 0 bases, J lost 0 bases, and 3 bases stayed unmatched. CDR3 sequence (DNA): TGCGCCAGCAGCTTGGGTGGGACAGGGGGCATGAACACTGAAGCTTTCTTT. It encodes CASSLGGTGGMNTEAFF.

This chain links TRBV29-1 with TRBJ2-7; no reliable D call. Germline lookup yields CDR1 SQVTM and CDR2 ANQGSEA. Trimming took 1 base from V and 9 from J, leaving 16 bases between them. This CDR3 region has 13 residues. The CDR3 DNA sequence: TGCAGCGTTGAAGCCAAGCTTTCTAGGAGGCAGTACTTC. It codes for CSVEAKLSRRQYF.

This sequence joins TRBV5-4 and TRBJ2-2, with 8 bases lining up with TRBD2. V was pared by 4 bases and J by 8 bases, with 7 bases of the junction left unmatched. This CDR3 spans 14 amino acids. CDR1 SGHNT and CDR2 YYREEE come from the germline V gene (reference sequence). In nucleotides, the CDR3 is TGTGCCAGCAGCCCGGGAGGGAGGCCTGGGGAGCTGTTTTTT. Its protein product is CASSPGGRPGELFF. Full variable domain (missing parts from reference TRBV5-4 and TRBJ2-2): ETGVTQSPTHLIKTRGQQVTLRCSSQSGHNTVSWYQQALGQGPQFIFQYYREEENGRGNFPPRFSGLQFPNYSSELNVNALELDDSALYLCASSPGGRPGELFFGEGSRLTVL.

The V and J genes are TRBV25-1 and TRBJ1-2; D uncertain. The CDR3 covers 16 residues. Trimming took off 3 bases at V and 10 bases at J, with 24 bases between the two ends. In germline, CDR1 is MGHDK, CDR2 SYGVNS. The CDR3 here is CASSDDRRKSVRDYTF. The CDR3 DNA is TGTGCCAGCAGTGATGACCGACGGAAGTCAGTACGGGACTACACCTTC.

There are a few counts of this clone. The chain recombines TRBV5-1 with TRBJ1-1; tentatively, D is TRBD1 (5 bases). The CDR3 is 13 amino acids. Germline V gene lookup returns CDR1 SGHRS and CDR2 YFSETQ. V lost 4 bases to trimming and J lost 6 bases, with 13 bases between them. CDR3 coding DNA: TGCGCCAGCAGCCCTCCAGGGCTCGCTGAAGCTTTCTTT. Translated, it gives CASSPPGLAEAFF. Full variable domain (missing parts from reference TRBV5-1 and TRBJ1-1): KAGVTQTPRYLIKTRGQQVTLSCSPISGHRSVSWYQQTPGQGLQFLFEYFSETQRNKGNFPGRFSGRQFSNSRSEMNVSTLELGDSALYLCASSPPGLAEAFFGQGTRLTVV.

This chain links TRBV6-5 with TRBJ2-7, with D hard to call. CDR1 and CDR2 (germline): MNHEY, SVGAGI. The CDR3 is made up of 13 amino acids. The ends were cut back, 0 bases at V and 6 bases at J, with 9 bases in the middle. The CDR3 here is CASSYSSSREQYF. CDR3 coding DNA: TGTGCCAGCAGTTACTCGTCCTCCCGCGAGCAGTACTTC.

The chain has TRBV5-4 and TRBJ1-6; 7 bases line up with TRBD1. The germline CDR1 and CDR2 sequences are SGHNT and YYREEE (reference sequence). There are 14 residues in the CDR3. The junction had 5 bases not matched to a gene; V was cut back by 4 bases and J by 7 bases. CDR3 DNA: TGTGCCAGCAGCCTTCGGGGACAGAATTCACCCCTCCACTTT. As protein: CASSLRGQNSPLHF.

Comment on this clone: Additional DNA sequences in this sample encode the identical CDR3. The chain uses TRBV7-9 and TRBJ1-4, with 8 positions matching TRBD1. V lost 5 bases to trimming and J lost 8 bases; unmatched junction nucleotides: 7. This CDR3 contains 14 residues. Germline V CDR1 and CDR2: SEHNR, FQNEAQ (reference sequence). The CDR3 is CASSPGTGGEKLFF. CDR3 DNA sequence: TGTGCCAGCAGCCCAGGGACAGGAGGGGAAAAACTGTTTTTT.

The CDR3 is CASSYSTGETNEKLFF. The CDR3 DNA follows: TGTGCCAGCAGTTACTCGACTGGGGAGACTAATGAAAAACTGTTTTTT. The V and J genes are TRBV6-5 and TRBJ1-4; no clear D. The CDR3 loop spans 16 amino acids. Per the germline V gene, CDR1 is MNHEY and CDR2 is SVGAGI. V was pared by 0 bases and J by 2 bases, with 10 bases between.

The CDR3 DNA reads TGTGCCAGCAGTGACCAACTAGCCGGAGAGACCCAGTACTTC. Its translation is CASSDQLAGETQYF. The chain carries TRBV25-1 and TRBJ2-5; tentatively, D is TRBD2 (6 bases). Trimming shortened V by 3 bases and J by 4 bases, and 12 bases separated the two germline ends. CDR1 is MGHDK, CDR2 SYGVNS, per germline. The CDR3 totals 14 residues.

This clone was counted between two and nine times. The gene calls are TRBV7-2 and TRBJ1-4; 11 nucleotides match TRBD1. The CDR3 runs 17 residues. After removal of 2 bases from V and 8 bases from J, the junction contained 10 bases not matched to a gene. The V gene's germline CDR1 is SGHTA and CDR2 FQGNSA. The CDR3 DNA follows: TGTGCCAGCAGCTTATCGGGCTCCGGGACAGGGGGAGAAAAACTGTTTTTT. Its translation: CASSLSGSGTGGEKLFF. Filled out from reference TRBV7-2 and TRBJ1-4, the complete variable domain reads GAGVSQSPSNKVTEKGKDVELRCDPISGHTALYWYRQSLGQGLEFLIYFQGNSAPDKSGLPSDRFSAERTGGSVSTLTIQRTQQEDSAVYLCASSLSGSGTGGEKLFFGSGTQLSVL.

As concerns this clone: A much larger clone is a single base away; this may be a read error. Here the CDR3 reads CASSGTSGSYNEQFF. The DNA of the CDR3 is TGTGCCAGCAGTGGGACTAGCGGGTCCTACAATGAGCAGTTCTTC. The J gene is TRBJ2-1, the V gene TRBV6-1; the match to TRBD2 covers 11 bases. Germline lookup yields CDR1 MNHNS and CDR2 SASEGT. The CDR3 is 15 residues long. J was trimmed by 1 base and V by 4 bases; bases with no gene match: 0.

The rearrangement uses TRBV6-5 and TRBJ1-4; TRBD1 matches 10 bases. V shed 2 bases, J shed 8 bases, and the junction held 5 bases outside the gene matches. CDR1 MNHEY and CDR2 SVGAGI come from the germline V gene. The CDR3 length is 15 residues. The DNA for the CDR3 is TGTGCCAGCAGTTACGGGGGGACAGGGGACGAAAAACTGTTTTTT. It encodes CASSYGGTGDEKLFF.

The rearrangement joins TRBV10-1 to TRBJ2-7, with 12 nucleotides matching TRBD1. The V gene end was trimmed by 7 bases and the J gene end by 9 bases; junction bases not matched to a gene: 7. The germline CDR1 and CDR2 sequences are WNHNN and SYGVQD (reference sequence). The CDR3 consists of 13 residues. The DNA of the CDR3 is TGCGCCAGCACCCCTGGGACAGGGGGCTTGCAGTACTTC. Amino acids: CASTPGTGGLQYF.

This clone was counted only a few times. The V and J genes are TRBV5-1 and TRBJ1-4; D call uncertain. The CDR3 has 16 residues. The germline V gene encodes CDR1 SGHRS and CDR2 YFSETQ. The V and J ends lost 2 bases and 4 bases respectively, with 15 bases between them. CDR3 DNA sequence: TGCGCCAGCAGCTTCCGGCGGAGAGGATATAATGAAAAACTGTTTTTT. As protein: CASSFRRRGYNEKLFF.

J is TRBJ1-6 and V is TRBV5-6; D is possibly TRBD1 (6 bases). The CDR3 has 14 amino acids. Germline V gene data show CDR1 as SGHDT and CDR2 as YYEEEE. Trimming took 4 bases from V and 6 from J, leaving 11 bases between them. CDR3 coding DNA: TGTGCCAGCAGCGTACAGGGCCCTAATTCACCCCTCCACTTT. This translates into CASSVQGPNSPLHF.

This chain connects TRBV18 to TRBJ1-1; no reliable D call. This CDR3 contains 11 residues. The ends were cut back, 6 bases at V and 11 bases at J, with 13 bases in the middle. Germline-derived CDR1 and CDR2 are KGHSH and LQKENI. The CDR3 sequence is CASSTGMMAFF. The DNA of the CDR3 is TGTGCCAGCTCCACCGGGATGATGGCTTTCTTT.